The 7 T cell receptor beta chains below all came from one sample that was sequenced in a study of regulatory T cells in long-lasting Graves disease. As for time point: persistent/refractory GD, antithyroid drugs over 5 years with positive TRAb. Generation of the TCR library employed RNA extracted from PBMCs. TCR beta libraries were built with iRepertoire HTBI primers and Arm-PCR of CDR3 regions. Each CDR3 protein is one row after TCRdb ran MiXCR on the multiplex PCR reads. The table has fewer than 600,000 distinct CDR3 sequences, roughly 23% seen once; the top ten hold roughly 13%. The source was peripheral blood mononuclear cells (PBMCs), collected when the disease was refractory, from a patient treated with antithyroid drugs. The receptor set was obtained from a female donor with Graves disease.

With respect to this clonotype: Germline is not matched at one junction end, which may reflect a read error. The CDR3 loop is CASSQPSSVYEQYF. CDR3 DNA: TGCGCCAGCAGCCAACCTTCTAGTGTCTACGAGCAGTACTTC. The rearrangement joins TRBV7-2 to TRBJ2-7; no clear D. Germline loops: CDR1 SGHTA, CDR2 FQGNSA. The CDR3 length is 14 residues.

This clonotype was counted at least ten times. CDR3 in amino acids: CASRTGGLGETQYF. The DNA of the CDR3 is TGTGCCAGCAGAACAGGGGGATTAGGAGAGACCCAGTACTTC. The chain recombines TRBV28 with TRBJ2-5; TRBD1 matches at 8 bases. The CDR3 extends over 14 amino acids. Germline CDR1 MDHEN, CDR2 SYDVKM. Unmatched junction bases numbered 7, after V lost 6 bases and J lost 4 bases.

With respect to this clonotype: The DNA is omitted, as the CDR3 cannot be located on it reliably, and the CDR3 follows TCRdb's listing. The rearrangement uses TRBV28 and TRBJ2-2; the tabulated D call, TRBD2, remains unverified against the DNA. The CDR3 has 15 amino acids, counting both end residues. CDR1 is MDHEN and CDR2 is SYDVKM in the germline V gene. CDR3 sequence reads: CASSTGTSSPGSCFF.

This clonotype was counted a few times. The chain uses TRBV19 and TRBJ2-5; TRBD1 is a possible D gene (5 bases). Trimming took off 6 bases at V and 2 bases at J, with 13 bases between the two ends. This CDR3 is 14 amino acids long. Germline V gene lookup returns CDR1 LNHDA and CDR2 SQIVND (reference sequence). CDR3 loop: CASRSTGLQETQYF. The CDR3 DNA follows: TGTGCCAGTAGGAGCACAGGTTTACAAGAGACCCAGTACTTC.

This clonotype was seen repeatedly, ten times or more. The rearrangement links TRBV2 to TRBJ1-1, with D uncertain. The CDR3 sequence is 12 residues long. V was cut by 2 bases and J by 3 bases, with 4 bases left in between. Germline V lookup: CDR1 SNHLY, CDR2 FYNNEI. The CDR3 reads CASSETDTEAFF. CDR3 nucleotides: TGTGCCAGCAGTGAAACAGACACTGAAGCTTTCTTT.

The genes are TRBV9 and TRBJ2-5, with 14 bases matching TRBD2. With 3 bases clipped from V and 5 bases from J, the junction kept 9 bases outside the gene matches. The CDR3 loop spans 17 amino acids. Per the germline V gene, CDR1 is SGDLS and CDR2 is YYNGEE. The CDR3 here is CASSGRLAGGPGETQYF. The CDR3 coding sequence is TGTGCCAGCAGCGGACGACTAGCGGGAGGGCCGGGTGAGACCCAGTACTTC.

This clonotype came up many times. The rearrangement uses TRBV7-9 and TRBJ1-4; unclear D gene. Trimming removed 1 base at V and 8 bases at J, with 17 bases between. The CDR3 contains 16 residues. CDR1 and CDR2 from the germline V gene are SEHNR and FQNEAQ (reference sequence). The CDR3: CASSLGLLTEREKLFF. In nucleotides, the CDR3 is TGTGCCAGCAGCTTAGGATTATTAACGGAGCGAGAAAAACTGTTTTTT.